Listed below are T cell receptor beta chains from one sample, sequenced in a study of CD8 T cells in Susac syndrome. MiXCR was run by TCRdb on the immunoSEQ multiplex PCR reads, yielding one entry per CDR3 protein. This sample has a few hundred thousand distinct CDR3 sequences, with about 82% found just once. Sequences were obtained from CD8+ T cells from PBMCs. The receptors stem from a human donor with multiple sclerosis. Both conserved end residues are part of each CDR3. The D gene is left open where the match is weak. Clone size is shown for a subset of rows, as once, few, many or a class of expanded clone.

cdr3_aa cdr3_nt j_call d_call clone_size v_call
CSARVAYTTNTEAFF TGCAGTGCTAGAGTAGCCTACACCACGAACACTGAAGCTTTCTTT TRBJ1-1 NA NA TRBV20-1
CASSQDLGWGIVTGELFF TGTGCCAGCAGCCAAGATCTTGGCTGGGGAATCGTGACCGGGGAGCTGTTTTTT TRBJ2-2 NA NA TRBV3-1
CAISEPTSIRPYEQYF TGTGCCATCAGTGAGCCGACATCGATCCGCCCCTACGAGCAGTACTTC TRBJ2-7 NA once TRBV10-3
CASSPHRGLYGYTF TGTGCCAGCAGCCCGCATCGGGGTCTCTATGGCTACACCTTC TRBJ1-2 NA once TRBV7-2
CASSSTVGPSNEQYF TGTGCCAGCAGTTCGACGGTCGGGCCTTCGAACGAGCAGTACTTC TRBJ2-7 NA NA TRBV27
CASSSATSGSYNEQFF TGTGCCAGCAGCTCGGCAACTAGCGGTAGTTACAATGAGCAGTTCTTC TRBJ2-1 TRBD2 NA TRBV12-3/TRBV12-4
CASNMTSGRGADTQYF TGTGCCAGTAATATGACTAGCGGGAGAGGGGCAGATACGCAGTATTTT TRBJ2-3 TRBD2 NA TRBV19
CASSYSRGTEAFF TGTGCCAGCAGTTACTCTAGGGGCACTGAAGCTTTCTTT TRBJ1-1 NA NA TRBV6-6
CASSFEGTQYF TGTGCCAGCAGTTTTGAAGGGACCCAGTACTTC TRBJ2-5 NA few TRBV12-3/TRBV12-4
CAISESGIETQYF TGTGCCATCAGTGAATCAGGGATAGAGACCCAGTACTTC TRBJ2-5 NA NA TRBV10-3
CASSQEQGAPREQYF TGCGCCAGCAGTCAAGAACAGGGGGCGCCTCGCGAGCAGTACTTC TRBJ2-7 TRBD1 NA TRBV5-1
CASSHGYGNQPQHF TGTGCCAGCAGCCACGGGTATGGCAATCAGCCCCAGCATTTT TRBJ1-5 NA NA TRBV7-2
CASSFHLYEQYF TGTGCCAGCAGCTTCCACCTCTACGAGCAGTACTTC TRBJ2-7 NA few TRBV7-9
CATSDRGQNTGELFF TGTGCCACCAGTGACCGGGGACAGAACACCGGGGAGCTGTTTTTT TRBJ2-2 NA NA TRBV24-1
CASAGQETQYF TGTGCCAGCGCGGGGCAAGAGACCCAGTACTTC TRBJ2-5 NA NA TRBV28
CASSQARTTGELFF TGCGCCAGCAGCCAAGCGCGTACCACCGGGGAGCTGTTTTTT TRBJ2-2 NA NA TRBV4-1
CSARLAISDYNEQFF TGCAGTGCTAGACTGGCCATTAGCGATTACAATGAGCAGTTCTTC TRBJ2-1 NA few TRBV20-1
CASRTGLAVEQYF TGTGCCAGCAGAACTGGGCTCGCGGTCGAGCAGTACTTC TRBJ2-7 NA NA TRBV27
CASSPQFVGRSNQPQHF TGTGCCAGCAGTCCTCAATTCGTCGGCAGGAGCAATCAGCCCCAGCATTTT TRBJ1-5 NA NA TRBV6-2/TRBV6-3
CASRMGLAGGWEQYF TGTGCCAGCAGGATGGGTTTGGCGGGAGGGTGGGAGCAGTACTTC TRBJ2-7 TRBD2 NA TRBV27
CASIEDRSNQPQHF TGTGCCAGCATCGAGGACCGAAGCAATCAGCCCCAGCATTTT TRBJ1-5 NA once TRBV6-5
CSARKPGGEYEQYF TGCAGTGCTAGAAAGCCAGGGGGCGAGTACGAGCAGTACTTC TRBJ2-7 TRBD1 few TRBV20-1
CASTPRIRVGIEAFF TGTGCCAGTACCCCCCGTATCAGGGTGGGTATTGAAGCTTTCTTT TRBJ1-1 NA NA TRBV19
CASSIVDGTNYGYTF TGTGCCAGTAGTATAGTGGACGGTACTAACTATGGCTACACCTTC TRBJ1-2 NA NA TRBV19
CASSHLYPTPSATNEKLFF TGCGCCAGCAGCCATCTCTATCCCACCCCGTCTGCAACTAATGAAAAACTGTTTTTT TRBJ1-4 NA NA TRBV4-3
CASSLAGAGGELFF TGTGCCAGCAGTTTGGCAGGGGCAGGCGGGGAGCTGTTTTTT TRBJ2-2 NA NA TRBV28
CASSFEQPLYEQYF TGCGCCAGCAGCTTCGAACAGCCTCTCTACGAGCAGTACTTC TRBJ2-7 NA once TRBV5-1
CASAGLAGLNEQFF TGTGCCAGCGCCGGACTAGCGGGACTAAATGAGCAGTTCTTC TRBJ2-1 TRBD2 NA TRBV5-6
CASRTTGENYGYTF TGTGCCAGCAGGACGACAGGGGAGAACTATGGCTACACCTTC TRBJ1-2 TRBD1 few TRBV7-2
CASGSQYYEQYF TGTGCCAGCGGTTCACAATACTACGAGCAGTACTTC TRBJ2-7 NA NA TRBV28
CASSYDTYNEQFF TGTGCCAGCAGTTACGACACCTACAATGAGCAGTTCTTC TRBJ2-1 NA NA TRBV6-2/TRBV6-3
CASSLASSGTTGELFF TGTGCCAGCAGCTTGGCTTCTAGCGGGACCACCGGGGAGCTGTTTTTT TRBJ2-2 TRBD2 NA TRBV5-4
CASGRGTGANVLTF TGTGCCAGCGGAAGAGGGACTGGGGCCAACGTCCTGACTTTC TRBJ2-6 NA NA TRBV2
CASTSEETQYF TGTGCCAGCACCTCAGAAGAGACCCAGTACTTC TRBJ2-5 NA NA TRBV7-9
CATQASGEAGELFF TGTGCCACCCAAGCGTCAGGGGAGGCCGGGGAGCTGTTTTTT TRBJ2-2 NA NA TRBV24-1
CASSLATSGSYEQYF TGTGCCAGCAGCTTAGCAACTAGCGGAAGTTACGAGCAGTACTTC TRBJ2-7 TRBD2 few TRBV7-6
CSARTGVLSEAFF TGCAGCGCCCGGACAGGGGTTCTCTCTGAAGCTTTCTTT TRBJ1-1 TRBD1 NA TRBV29-1
CASSPRTGDTLTAEQYF TGTGCCAGCAGTCCCCGGACTGGAGACACCCTTACGGCCGAGCAGTACTTC TRBJ2-7 NA NA TRBV27
CASSRDLWDRASYTF TGCGCCAGCAGCCGAGACCTGTGGGATCGGGCAAGCTACACCTTC TRBJ1-2 NA NA TRBV4-1
CASNLLGDRQETQYF TGTGCCAGCAATCTCTTGGGAGACAGACAAGAGACCCAGTACTTC TRBJ2-5 NA NA TRBV12-3/TRBV12-4
CASTPQGPSYEQYF TGTGCCAGCACCCCCCAGGGGCCCTCCTACGAGCAGTACTTC TRBJ2-7 NA NA TRBV28